This T cell receptor (beta chain) originates from a study of regulatory T cells in long-lasting Graves disease. General study points: Between persistent patients, a few thousand public clonotypes were shared, exceeding the 966 shared between new patients.

This CDR3 comprises 15 residues. V gave up 0 bases and J gave up 0 bases, with 10 bases separating them. From germline, CDR1 is SGDLS and CDR2 YYNGEE. Noted time point: persistent/refractory GD, antithyroid drugs over 5 years with positive TRAb. Extracted PBMC RNA gave rise to the TCR library. Arm-PCR of CDR3 regions and iRepertoire HTBI primers were the basis on which TCR beta libraries were built. TCRdb re-derived calls from the multiplex PCR reads in MiXCR, one entry per CDR3 protein. The sample yields over 300,000 distinct CDR3 sequences, roughly 21% seen once. Comment on this clonotype: Its antigen is currently unknown.

Sequenced material: peripheral blood mononuclear cells (PBMCs), taken when the disease was refractory, from a patient treated with antithyroid drugs. The chain is built from TRBV9 and TRBJ2-7, with a tentative D call TRBD2 (5 bases). This sequence originates from a female donor with Graves disease. The DNA of the CDR3 is TGTGCCAGCAGCGTAGGGGTCGGGGACTCCTACGAGCAGTACTTC. Its protein is CASSVGVGDSYEQYF.